This entry lists 25 T cell receptor beta chains sequenced from one sample in a study of T cell responses to AZD1222 COVID-19 vaccine. The table came from immunoSEQ multiplex PCR; TCRdb's copy has only in-frame clones and leaves some out. The table shows under 150,000 clones, with around 89% occurring only once. The starting material was peripheral blood, obtained on day 0 of MenACWY control vaccination. The receptors were gathered from an adult in good health.

The chain links TRBV5-8 to TRBJ2-7; 9 nucleotides line up with TRBD1. This CDR3 spans 16 amino acids. Germline values: CDR1 SGHTS, CDR2 YDEGEE. The ends lost 0 bases at V and 2 bases at J; junction bases unmatched: 6. In nucleotides, the CDR3 is TGTGCCAGCAGCTTGGGGCCTGGGACAGGGACCTACGAGCAGTACTTC. It encodes CASSLGPGTGTYEQYF.

This clone was detected only a few times. The chain employs TRBV6-4 and TRBJ2-3, with D perhaps TRBD2 (5 bases). CDR3 size: 15 residues. Germline-derived CDR1 and CDR2 are MRHNA and SNTAGT. V lost 4 bases and J 1 base, leaving 12 bases between the germline ends. The CDR3 sequence is CASSVGPGGTDTQYF. In DNA form, the CDR3 reads TGTGCCAGCAGTGTAGGGCCCGGGGGCACAGATACGCAGTATTTT.

V usage is TRBV7-2 and J usage is TRBJ2-1; tentatively, D is TRBD2 (6 bases). V gave up 2 bases and J gave up 6 bases, with 11 bases separating them. Germline CDR1 SGHTA, CDR2 FQGNSA. The CDR3 contains 14 residues. CDR3 in amino acids: CASSLLAGGNEQFF. Here the CDR3 DNA reads TGTGCCAGCAGCTTACTAGCCGGGGGCAATGAGCAGTTCTTC.

The chain recombines TRBV19 with TRBJ1-1; D possibly corresponds to TRBD1 (5 bases). The CDR3 contains 16 residues. Trimming pared 9 bases from V and 6 bases from J, leaving 26 bases between. Germline V gives CDR1 LNHDA, CDR2 SQIVND (reference sequence). CDR3 sequence: CARQRMTAFNRAEAFF. The CDR3 DNA reads TGTGCCAGACAACGGATGACAGCCTTTAATCGGGCTGAAGCTTTCTTT.

This clone appeared a single time. The rearrangement joins TRBV29-1 to TRBJ1-1; D is undetermined. From germline, CDR1 is SQVTM and CDR2 ANQGSEA. V lost 7 bases and J lost 1, with 10 bases in between. The CDR3 contains 12 residues. As DNA, the CDR3 is TGCAGCGGTAGTGGGTCGAACACTGAAGCTTTCTTT. It codes for CSGSGSNTEAFF.

J is TRBJ2-5 and V is TRBV5-4; TRBD2 agrees at 10 bases. Germline lookup yields CDR1 SGHNT and CDR2 YYREEE (reference sequence). V lost 4 bases and J lost 5; bases outside the gene matches: 14. The CDR3 is 17 residues long. This chain's CDR3 is CASSLSQSSGRGETQYF. CDR3 bases: TGTGCCAGCAGCCTTTCCCAATCTAGCGGGAGAGGGGAGACCCAGTACTTC.

This clone was seen only a few times. The rearrangement uses TRBV10-1 and TRBJ2-7; D perhaps matches TRBD1 (6 bases). This CDR3 has 15 residues. From germline, CDR1 is WNHNN and CDR2 SYGVQD (reference sequence). The V and J ends lost 5 bases and 3 bases respectively, with 17 bases between them. This CDR3 reads CASSRDITHIYEQYF. The CDR3 nucleotides read TGCGCCAGCAGTCGGGACATCACCCATATCTACGAGCAGTACTTC.

The chain couples TRBV27 to TRBJ1-1; D gene uncertain. This CDR3 contains 15 residues. Trimming took 2 bases from V and 2 from J, leaving 12 bases between them. Germline CDR1 reads MNHEY; CDR2 reads SMNVEV (reference sequence). CDR3 loop: CASSLNGKANTEAFF. CDR3 sequence (DNA): TGTGCCAGCAGTTTAAATGGGAAAGCCAACACTGAAGCTTTCTTT.

This chain links TRBV29-1 with TRBJ2-7, with a tentative D call TRBD1 (6 bases). This CDR3 spans 14 amino acids. Trimming cost V 7 bases and J 0 bases, with 16 bases left between them. Germline V lookup: CDR1 SQVTM, CDR2 ANQGSEA. CDR3 DNA: TGCAGCGCCCAGGGGTGGGGGCCCTCCTACGAGCAGTACTTC. Its translation is CSAQGWGPSYEQYF.

The CDR3 nucleotides read TGTGCCAGCAGCTTTGAGAGAGTCGGGTACGAGCAGTACTTC. Protein sequence: CASSFERVGYEQYF. The rearrangement joins TRBV11-2 to TRBJ2-7, with D unresolved. The germline V gene has CDR1 SGHAT and CDR2 FQNNGV. V lost 3 bases, J lost 4 bases, and 13 bases lay in between. The CDR3 totals 14 residues.

The rearrangement links TRBV7-8 to TRBJ2-1; D unresolved. The CDR3 consists of 16 residues. Trimming left V 2 bases short and J 7 bases short, with 18 bases between. Germline CDR1 SGHVS, CDR2 FQNEAQ. This CDR3 reads CASSLSGFADLNEQFF. In nucleotides, the CDR3 is TGTGCCAGCAGCTTATCGGGTTTTGCGGATTTAAATGAGCAGTTCTTC.

The chain uses TRBV27 and TRBJ2-2; TRBD2 matches 10 bases. This CDR3 is 16 amino acids long. The trim removed 3 bases at V and 6 bases at J, leaving 7 bases unmatched. The germline CDR1 and CDR2 sequences are MNHEY and SMNVEV (reference sequence). The DNA for the CDR3 is TGTGCCAGCAGTTTCGACAGCGGGAGGGCTTCCGGGGAGCTGTTTTTT. Its protein is CASSFDSGRASGELFF.

This rearrangement joins TRBV7-9 to TRBJ1-2; TRBD1 matches 8 bases. J lost 0 bases, V lost 7 bases, and 7 bases had no gene match. The CDR3 is 15 residues long. The V gene's germline CDR1 is SEHNR and CDR2 FQNEAQ (reference sequence). Here the CDR3 reads CASIPLTGANYGYTF. In DNA, the CDR3 is TGTGCCAGCATACCTCTGACAGGGGCTAACTATGGCTACACCTTC.

This chain uses TRBV9 with TRBJ2-1, with TRBD1 as a possible D gene (6 bases). This CDR3 comprises 14 residues. The germline V gene has CDR1 SGDLS and CDR2 YYNGEE. V lost 0 bases, J lost 5 bases, and 9 bases lay in between. The CDR3 region is CASSVAGVHNEQFF. As DNA, the CDR3 is TGTGCCAGCAGCGTAGCAGGGGTCCACAATGAGCAGTTCTTC. The complete variable domain, with remaining parts taken from reference TRBV9 and TRBJ2-1, reads DSGVTQTPKHLITATGQRVTLRCSPRSGDLSVYWYQQSLDQGLQFLIQYYNGEERAKGNILERFSAQQFPDLHSELNLSSLELGDSALYFCASSVAGVHNEQFFGPGTRLTVL.

The rearrangement uses TRBV10-3 and TRBJ2-2; D is perhaps TRBD1 or TRBD2 (5 bases each). The CDR3 sequence is 14 residues long. V was pared by 4 bases and J by 3 bases, with 9 bases between. Germline V lookup: CDR1 ENHRY, CDR2 SYGVKD. The CDR3 nucleotides read TGTGCCATCAGTGCAGGGCGGGACACCGGGGAGCTGTTTTTT. Its protein product is CAISAGRDTGELFF.

The V call is TRBV5-1, the J call TRBJ2-7; 8 bases align to TRBD1. The CDR3 has 11 residues. The germline gives CDR1 SGHRS, CDR2 YFSETQ. With V trimmed by 7 bases and J by 6 bases, 3 bases remained unmatched. In nucleotides, the CDR3 is TGCGCCAGCCGACAGGGGATCGAGCAGTACTTC. Its protein is CASRQGIEQYF.

The rearrangement links TRBV29-1 to TRBJ2-7, with TRBD2 matching 10 bases. The length of the CDR3 is 16 residues. V dropped 4 bases and J dropped 5; count of bases not matched to a gene: 14. CDR1 and CDR2 from the germline V gene are SQVTM and ANQGSEA. The CDR3 DNA reads TGCAGCGTTGGTCCTAGCGGGAGAGGTGGAGTGAACGAGCAGTACTTC. Translated, it gives CSVGPSGRGGVNEQYF.

The V call is TRBV13, the J call TRBJ1-1; a weak D match, TRBD1 (6 bases). V lost 3 bases to trimming and J lost 5 bases, with 13 bases between them. From germline, CDR1 is PRHDT and CDR2 FYEKMQ (reference sequence). The CDR3 extends over 14 amino acids. DNA of the CDR3: TGTGCCAGCAGCTTGTACAGGGTGCAGACTGAAGCTTTCTTT. It specifies CASSLYRVQTEAFF.

This clone was observed a single time. This chain links TRBV5-1 with TRBJ2-5; TRBD1 is a possible D gene (5 bases). This CDR3 spans 14 amino acids. Per the germline V gene, CDR1 is SGHRS and CDR2 is YFSETQ. V was shortened by 4 bases and J by 4 bases, with 14 bases between the two germline ends. The CDR3 coding sequence is TGCGCCAGCAGCGTGACAGTCTTCGGAGAGACCCAGTACTTC. Encoded protein: CASSVTVFGETQYF.

The chain carries TRBV5-4 and TRBJ2-7; 7 bases map to TRBD1. The CDR3 length is 17 residues. Unmatched junction bases numbered 12, after V lost 0 bases and J lost 3 bases. Germline V gives CDR1 SGHNT, CDR2 YYREEE (reference sequence). The CDR3 sequence: CASSLEGARVGYYEQYF. The DNA of the CDR3 is TGTGCCAGCAGCTTGGAGGGGGCTAGGGTCGGGTACTACGAGCAGTACTTC.

This chain links TRBV11-3 with TRBJ1-3; D perhaps matches TRBD1 (5 bases). The germline V gene has CDR1 SGHNT and CDR2 YENEEA. CDR3 length: 15 residues. V shed 0 bases and J shed 3 bases, with 9 bases lying between them. In nucleotides, the CDR3 is TGTGCCAGCAGCTTAGACGGGGCGCATGGAAACACCATATATTTT. It codes for CASSLDGAHGNTIYF.

The chain has TRBV19 and TRBJ1-5; 9 bases line up with TRBD1. The CDR3 length is 15 residues. Trimming removed 7 bases from V and 4 bases from J; junction bases left unmatched: 8. Germline CDR1 is LNHDA and CDR2 is SQIVND (reference sequence). The CDR3: CASIDRGLRNQPQHF. In DNA, the CDR3 is TGTGCCAGTATTGACAGGGGGTTGAGAAATCAGCCCCAGCATTTT. The variable domain in full, with the rest retrieved from reference TRBV19 and TRBJ1-5, is DGGITQSPKYLFRKEGQNVTLSCEQNLNHDAMYWYRQDPGQGLRLIYYSQIVNDFQKGDIAEGYSVSREKKESFPLTVTSAQKNPTAFYLCASIDRGLRNQPQHFGDGTRLSIL.

V is TRBV4-2 and J is TRBJ2-3; 7 positions match TRBD1. The V segment lost 0 bases and the J segment 0 bases; nucleotides outside the gene matches: 9. This CDR3 spans 18 amino acids. Per germline, CDR1 LGHNA and CDR2 YNFKEQ. CDR3 amino acids: CASSQDISPGGSTDTQYF. CDR3 DNA sequence: TGTGCCAGCAGCCAAGATATCAGCCCAGGGGGAAGCACAGATACGCAGTATTTT.

The V gene is TRBV19, the J gene TRBJ2-1; 10 nucleotides align to TRBD1. The CDR3 extends over 13 amino acids. Trimming cost V 8 bases and J 6 bases; bases outside gene matches: 4. Germline V gene data show CDR1 as LNHDA and CDR2 as SQIVND (reference sequence). The CDR3 spells CASGQGVGNEQFF. In nucleotides, the CDR3 is TGTGCCAGTGGACAGGGGGTGGGCAATGAGCAGTTCTTC.

The V call is TRBV7-9, the J call TRBJ2-1, with D perhaps TRBD1 or TRBD2 (5 bases each). Germline V gene data show CDR1 as SEHNR and CDR2 as FQNEAQ (reference sequence). The CDR3 sequence is 16 residues long. V was clipped by 1 base and J by 0 bases, with 10 bases between them. This chain's CDR3 is CASSLVAGSSYNEQFF. DNA for the CDR3: TGTGCCAGCAGCTTAGTGGCAGGGAGCTCCTACAATGAGCAGTTCTTC. Using reference TRBV7-9 and TRBJ2-1 for the parts outside the CDR3, the full variable domain is DTGVSQNPRHKITKRGQNVTFRCDPISEHNRLYWYRQTLGQGPEFLTYFQNEAQLEKSRLLSDRFSAERPKGSFSTLEIQRTEQGDSAMYLCASSLVAGSSYNEQFFGPGTRLTVL.